The 26 T cell receptor beta chains below all came from one sample that was sequenced in a study of cytomegalovirus exposure and HLA in healthy donors. TCRdb's table, derived via immunoSEQ multiplex PCR, lists solely in-frame clones and lacks some. The table lists 140,000 or so clones, over 80% of them singletons, with about 6.4% in the top ten. The source material was PBMCs. Receptors originate from a woman aged 30 to 39 in good health and CMV-seropositive.

The chain has TRBV5-1 and TRBJ1-2; D possibly corresponds to TRBD1 (6 bases). Trimming cost V 2 bases and J 0 bases, with 8 bases left between them. CDR1 SGHRS and CDR2 YFSETQ come from the germline V gene. CDR3 size: 14 residues. The CDR3 sequence is CASSFDRPNYGYTF. CDR3 DNA: TGCGCCAGCAGCTTTGACAGGCCTAACTATGGCTACACCTTC.

The CDR3 here is CASSLRGVSPNSPLHF. CDR3 sequence (DNA): TGTGCCAGCAGTTTACGGGGTGTTAGCCCTAATTCACCCCTCCACTTT. V gene TRBV28 combines with J gene TRBJ1-6; D remains ambiguous. This CDR3 comprises 16 residues. Germline V CDR1 and CDR2: MDHEN, SYDVKM. The ends were cut back, 2 bases at V and 6 bases at J, with 14 bases in the middle.

The chain recombines TRBV11-3 with TRBJ1-6; the match to TRBD1 covers 8 bases. Germline V gene sequence: CDR1 SGHNT, CDR2 YENEEA. The CDR3 consists of 13 residues. Trimming cost V 2 bases and J 9 bases; bases outside gene matches: 0. DNA of the CDR3: TGTGCCAGCAGCTTAACAGGGGGTTCACCCCTCCACTTT. It codes for CASSLTGGSPLHF.

The V and J genes are TRBV7-8 and TRBJ1-6, with D unclear. V gave up 6 bases and J gave up 10 bases, with 10 bases separating them. The CDR3 contains 12 residues. Germline V lookup: CDR1 SGHVS, CDR2 FQNEAQ. The CDR3 loop reads CASSLTVSPLHF. The CDR3 DNA reads as TGTGCCAGCAGTTTAACAGTCTCACCCCTCCACTTT.

The chain recombines TRBV28 with TRBJ2-6; a possible D gene is TRBD2 (6 bases). Looked up from germline, CDR1 is MDHEN and CDR2 is SYDVKM. There are 18 residues in the CDR3. The V gene lost 1 base and the J gene lost 0 bases, with 13 bases spanning the gap. The CDR3 region is CASSLSPGTFSGANVLTF. The CDR3 coding sequence is TGTGCCAGCAGTTTATCGCCCGGGACTTTCTCTGGGGCCAACGTCCTGACTTTC.

In its sample, this clone was seen a few times. This chain links TRBV6-5 with TRBJ1-1; 7 bases fit TRBD1. The V segment lost 7 bases and the J segment 0 bases; nucleotides outside the gene matches: 2. The CDR3 has 13 residues. Germline V gene sequence: CDR1 MNHEY, CDR2 SVGAGI. Here the CDR3 reads CASTQGVNTEAFF. CDR3 DNA sequence: TGTGCCAGCACCCAGGGGGTGAACACTGAAGCTTTCTTT.

The chain combines TRBV2 with TRBJ1-3; 7 bases line up with TRBD1. The CDR3 covers 14 residues. CDR1 and CDR2 (germline): SNHLY, FYNNEI. Germline trimming cut 4 bases from V and 3 bases from J; bases unmatched to any gene: 3. CDR3 residues: CASSVQGFGNTIYF. As DNA, the CDR3 is TGTGCCAGCAGTGTACAGGGGTTTGGAAACACCATATATTTT.

Concerning this clone itself: Different DNA sequences within this sample yield the same CDR3. The V call is TRBV5-1, the J call TRBJ2-7; D is perhaps TRBD2 (6 bases). This CDR3 contains 14 residues. CDR1 is SGHRS and CDR2 is YFSETQ in the germline V gene. Trimming shortened V by 0 bases and J by 1 base, and 8 bases separated the two germline ends. CDR3 in DNA: TGCGCCAGCAGCTTGGTGGCGGGGTCCTACGAGCAGTACTTC. Translation: CASSLVAGSYEQYF.

This clone was seen just once. The genes are TRBV7-8 and TRBJ2-2; D ambiguous. This CDR3 is 12 amino acids long. Germline V gene sequence: CDR1 SGHVS, CDR2 FQNEAQ. V shed 1 base and J shed 6 bases, with 3 bases lying between them. The CDR3 DNA reads TGTGCCAGCAGCTTAGGAGCCGGGGAGCTGTTTTTT. The encoded protein is CASSLGAGELFF. The whole variable domain, remainder taken from reference TRBV7-8 and TRBJ2-2, is GAGVSQSPRYKVAKRGQDVALRCDPISGHVSLFWYQQALGQGPEFLTYFQNEAQLDKSGLPSDRFFAERPEGSVSTLKIQRTQQEDSAVYLCASSLGAGELFFGEGSRLTVL.

The rearrangement joins TRBV2 to TRBJ1-2; possible D gene TRBD1, 5 bases. The ends were cut back, 3 bases at V and 5 bases at J, with 10 bases in the middle. Germline V gene sequence: CDR1 SNHLY, CDR2 FYNNEI. The CDR3 consists of 13 residues. The CDR3 DNA sequence: TGTGCCAGCAGTGACTCAGGGTCGTATGGCTACACCTTC. Amino acid sequence: CASSDSGSYGYTF. The entire variable domain, with the rest obtained from reference TRBV2 and TRBJ1-2, is as follows: EPEVTQTPSHQVTQMGQEVILRCVPISNHLYFYWYRQILGQKVEFLVSFYNNEISEKSEIFDDQFSVERPDGSNFTLKIRSTKLEDSAMYFCASSDSGSYGYTFGSGTRLTVV.

This sequence joins TRBV5-1 and TRBJ2-2, with 7 bases lining up with TRBD1. J was trimmed by 2 bases and V by 4 bases; bases with no gene match: 11. The CDR3 has 17 residues. Germline loops: CDR1 SGHRS, CDR2 YFSETQ. The CDR3 spells CASSVQAGTANTGELFF. CDR3 nucleotide sequence: TGCGCCAGCAGCGTGCAGGCCGGGACAGCAAACACCGGGGAGCTGTTTTTT.

This chain joins TRBV6-5 and TRBJ1-5; weak D call: TRBD1 (5 bases). The CDR3 runs 15 residues. CDR1 is MNHEY, CDR2 SVGAGI, per germline. Trimming removed 6 bases from V and 4 bases from J, with 16 bases in between. The chain's CDR3 is CASSVGGVRNQPQHF. The CDR3 region has the DNA TGTGCCAGCAGCGTGGGAGGGGTCAGAAATCAGCCCCAGCATTTT.

This clone was detected only a few times. The chain joins TRBV28 to TRBJ2-7; 13 positions agree with TRBD2. Germline V gene sequence: CDR1 MDHEN, CDR2 SYDVKM. CDR3 size: 14 residues. Trimming cost V 6 bases and J 6 bases; bases outside gene matches: 5. In nucleotides, the CDR3 is TGTGCCAGCAGGCCGGGACTAGCGGGAACCGAGCAGTACTTC. Its protein is CASRPGLAGTEQYF.

CDR3 sequence: CASRPLGTGNYEQYF. CDR3 DNA sequence: TGTGCCAGCAGACCCCTGGGGACAGGAAATTACGAGCAGTACTTC. This rearrangement joins TRBV28 to TRBJ2-7, with 8 bases fitting TRBD1. CDR3 size: 15 residues. The trim removed 6 bases at V and 4 bases at J, leaving 11 bases unmatched. Germline V gives CDR1 MDHEN, CDR2 SYDVKM. Filled out from reference TRBV28 and TRBJ2-7, the complete variable domain reads DVKVTQSSRYLVKRTGEKVFLECVQDMDHENMFWYRQDPGLGLRLIYFSYDVKMKEKGDIPEGYSVSREKKERFSLILESASTNQTSMYLCASRPLGTGNYEQYFGPGTRLTVT.

The table lists this clone with a count of one. This chain uses TRBV6-6 with TRBJ2-5, with TRBD2 matching over 8 bases. The V gene end was trimmed by 8 bases and the J gene end by 4 bases; junction bases not matched to a gene: 9. This CDR3 region has 14 residues. Germline V gives CDR1 MNHNY, CDR2 SVGAGI (reference sequence). The CDR3 nucleotides read TGTGCCAGCCGAACAAGCGGGAGTTTAGAGACCCAGTACTTC. It encodes CASRTSGSLETQYF.

This sequence joins TRBV12-2 and TRBJ2-4; the table's D call TRBD1 went unverified against the DNA. TRBV12-2 counts as a pseudogene. The CDR3 totals 16 residues. The CDR3 here is CASQKKARSDKNIQYF. The CDR3 region has the DNA TGTGCAAGTCAAAAAAAAGCCAGGTCCGACAAAAACATTCAGTACTTC.

J is TRBJ2-3 and V is TRBV19, with 14 nucleotides matching TRBD2. CDR1 and CDR2 (germline): LNHDA, SQIVND (reference sequence). Trimming cost V 6 bases and J 2 bases; bases outside gene matches: 16. The CDR3 consists of 20 residues. The CDR3 protein is CASSTTNVGLAGGLTDTQYF. CDR3 nucleotide sequence: TGTGCCAGTAGCACGACAAACGTCGGACTAGCGGGGGGCCTCACAGATACGCAGTATTTT.

The chain joins TRBV21-1 to TRBJ2-7; TRBD2 is the table's D call and was not checked against the DNA. TRBV21-1 is listed as a pseudogene. CDR3 size: 12 residues. DNA for the CDR3: TGTGCCAGGGGAGGGCCTCCCTACGAGCAGTACTTC. Residues: CARGGPPYEQYF.

The CDR3 here is CASSSTGYTEAFF. The CDR3, as DNA: TGTGCCAGCAGTTCCACCGGGTACACTGAAGCTTTCTTT. This chain uses TRBV27 with TRBJ1-1; D gene uncertain. CDR3 size: 13 residues. The ends were cut back, 4 bases at V and 3 bases at J, with 9 bases in the middle. CDR1 is MNHEY and CDR2 is SMNVEV in the germline V gene (reference sequence).

This chain joins TRBV7-6 and TRBJ2-1; D not certain. This CDR3 region has 14 residues. V dropped 5 bases and J dropped 3 bases, with 11 bases sitting between them. Germline lookup yields CDR1 SGHVS and CDR2 FNYEAQ. The CDR3 sequence is CASSRGLVYNEQFF. DNA for the CDR3: TGTGCCAGCAGCCGTGGTCTAGTCTACAATGAGCAGTTCTTC.

Here the CDR3 reads CASSDPRAKSYEQYF. As DNA, the CDR3 is TGTGCCAGCAGCGACCCGAGGGCGAAATCCTACGAGCAGTACTTC. The chain joins TRBV2 to TRBJ2-7; D possibly corresponds to TRBD2 (5 bases). The CDR3 extends over 15 amino acids. CDR1 SNHLY and CDR2 FYNNEI come from the germline V gene. V was shortened by 6 bases and J by 1 base, with 16 bases between the two germline ends.

This clone has just one count. The gene calls are TRBV5-1 and TRBJ2-1; 8 bases match TRBD2. CDR1 and CDR2 (germline): SGHRS, YFSETQ. V gave up 0 bases and J gave up 8 bases; unmatched junction bases: 4. There are 14 residues in the CDR3. CDR3 DNA sequence: TGCGCCAGCAGCTTGGGCGGGACTAGGTATGAGCAGTTCTTC. Translated: CASSLGGTRYEQFF.

The V call is TRBV18, the J call TRBJ1-2; possibly TRBD1 for D (6 bases). Germline V CDR1 and CDR2: KGHSH, LQKENI. The ends were cut back, 9 bases at V and 2 bases at J, with 19 bases in the middle. The CDR3 extends over 15 amino acids. DNA for the CDR3: TGTGCCAGTCTCACCAAGGCAGGGGTAAACTATGGCTACACCTTC. It specifies CASLTKAGVNYGYTF.

This chain connects TRBV2 to TRBJ2-3; D is perhaps TRBD1 (5 bases). V was shortened by 6 bases and J by 7 bases, with 11 bases between the two germline ends. The CDR3 contains 12 residues. CDR1 SNHLY and CDR2 FYNNEI come from the germline V gene. The CDR3 region has the DNA TGTGCCAGCAGCCTGGACACGTATACGCAGTATTTT. This translates into CASSLDTYTQYF.

The chain uses TRBV29-1 and TRBJ2-1; 12 bases match TRBD2. The CDR3 is made up of 13 amino acids. CDR1 SQVTM and CDR2 ANQGSEA come from the germline V gene. V shed 8 bases, J shed 9 bases, and the junction held 8 bases outside the gene matches. The CDR3 DNA reads as TGCAGCCCCCGAGGGGGACTAGCGGGTGAGCAGTTCTTC. Amino acid sequence: CSPRGGLAGEQFF.

The chain combines TRBV29-1 with TRBJ1-1, with a weak D call TRBD1 (5 bases). The V end lost 0 bases, the J end lost 4 bases, and 9 bases lay between the germline ends. The CDR3 spans 13 residues. CDR1 SQVTM and CDR2 ANQGSEA come from the germline V gene. The CDR3 coding sequence is TGCAGCGTTGAAGAGCAGGGTACCACTGAAGCTTTCTTT. This codes for CSVEEQGTTEAFF.